These T cell receptor beta chains were read from a single sample in a study of T-cell memory formation after mild COVID-19. TCRdb fed the 5' RACE reads into MiXCR, producing one record per CDR3 protein. The sample lists approximately 260,000 distinct CDR3 sequences; over 15% were seen once. Sequenced input: PBMCs or a T cell subset sorted from them (not recorded which). Source of these receptors: a man aged 18 to 35 who had mild COVID-19 (a few samples of this study predate the infection). Cell type and time point are not known. The CDR3 runs from the conserved cysteine through the conserved F or W.

length: 18; J: TRBJ2-5; V: TRBV6-8; CDR3: CASSYPPTRQGAGETQYF
length: 17; J: TRBJ1-5; V: TRBV7-2; CDR3: CASSKIDRADGNQPQHF
length: 14; J: TRBJ2-5; V: TRBV7-2; CDR3: CASSETGGLETQYF
length: 11; J: TRBJ2-7; V: TRBV5-1; CDR3: CASSPGNEQYF
length: 14; J: TRBJ2-7; V: TRBV20-1; CDR3: CSARGGPTRREQYF
length: 13; J: TRBJ1-2; V: TRBV12-3/TRBV12-4; CDR3: CASSSGQRYGYTF
length: 16; J: TRBJ2-2; V: TRBV4-1; CDR3: CASSQEGAPPVGELFF
length: 15; J: TRBJ2-2; V: TRBV5-1; CDR3: CASSYRGQDTGELFF
length: 15; J: TRBJ2-3; V: TRBV12-3/TRBV12-4; CDR3: CASSPRTSKKDTQYF
length: 13; J: TRBJ1-5; V: TRBV9; CDR3: CASSEALGQPQHF
length: 16; J: TRBJ2-5; V: TRBV25-1; CDR3: CASSELATGRVETQYF
length: 15; J: TRBJ1-6; V: TRBV5-5; CDR3: CASTEGAGVSSPLHF
length: 15; J: TRBJ2-7; V: TRBV5-1; CDR3: CASSFTSGGLNEQYF
length: 13; J: TRBJ2-5; V: TRBV5-1; CDR3: CASSAGHQETQYF
length: 14; J: TRBJ1-2; V: TRBV12-3/TRBV12-4; CDR3: CASSPQGDRYGYTF